Presented here are 2 T cell receptor beta chains from one specimen sequenced in a study of T-cell reconstitution after alpha-beta-depleted transplantation in children. The TCRbeta library incorporated unique molecular identifiers. From the PCR reads, TCRdb called clonotypes with MiXCR, one entry per CDR3 protein. The sample lists about 830,000 distinct CDR3 sequences; roughly 15% were seen once. Material: PBMCs, mostly from graft donor cells, obtained 360 days after TCRalphabeta/CD19-depleted stem cell transplant. These receptors originate from a male patient between 5 and 17 years old who had a stem cell transplant for acute lymphoblastic leukemia, so the T cells may come from the graft donor.

In this sample, this clonotype turned up a few times. The rearrangement links TRBV20-1 to TRBJ2-1, with D tentatively TRBD1 or TRBD2 (5 bases each). The V and J ends lost 5 bases and 4 bases respectively, with 15 bases between them. The CDR3 is 14 residues long. Germline V lookup: CDR1 DFQATT, CDR2 SNEGSKA (reference sequence). The CDR3 sequence: CSAPGAIKYNEQFF. The CDR3, as DNA: TGCAGTGCTCCCGGGGCGATCAAATACAATGAGCAGTTCTTC.

This chain joins TRBV5-1 and TRBJ2-5; TRBD1 might be the D (5 bases). The V and J ends lost 0 bases and 6 bases respectively, with 9 bases between them. Germline CDR1 is SGHRS and CDR2 is YFSETQ. The length of the CDR3 is 13 residues. CDR3 coding DNA: TGCGCCAGCAGCTTGGATGGGGCCCAGACCCAGTACTTC. Translating it yields CASSLDGAQTQYF. The full variable domain, completed using reference TRBV5-1 and TRBJ2-5, is KAGVTQTPRYLIKTRGQQVTLSCSPISGHRSVSWYQQTPGQGLQFLFEYFSETQRNKGNFPGRFSGRQFSNSRSEMNVSTLELGDSALYLCASSLDGAQTQYFGPGTRLLVL.